The 28 T cell receptor beta chains below come from one sample, sequenced in a study of CD8+CD57+ T cells in acquired aplastic anemia. It was patients with CD8+CD57+ cell expansion by flow cytometry who were chosen for sequencing. Genomic DNA served as template for TCR beta VDJ and CDR3 profiling. TCRdb recomputed calls from the reads with MiXCR, one row per CDR3 protein. The sample contains some 170,000 distinct CDR3 sequences, 40% to 55% of which appear only once. Sequenced input: sorted CD4+, CD8+, or CD8+CD57+ T cells (not recorded which) from PBMCs. These receptors originate from a human donor with aplastic anemia.

The CDR3 sequence: CASSQAAGGLPEAFF. Here the CDR3 DNA reads TGTGCCAGCAGCCAAGCGGCCGGGGGGCTTCCTGAAGCTTTCTTT. The V gene is TRBV14, the J gene TRBJ1-1; D is perhaps TRBD1 (6 bases). The CDR3 length is 15 residues. CDR1 is SGHDN, CDR2 FVKESK, per germline. V was cut by 1 base and J by 6 bases, with 15 bases left in between.

This rearrangement joins TRBV7-8 to TRBJ2-7; D remains unclear. The CDR3 runs to 13 residues. The V gene lost 7 bases and the J gene lost 4 bases, with 14 bases spanning the gap. The germline gives CDR1 SGHVS, CDR2 FQNEAQ. CDR3 in amino acids: CASNAADPYEQYF. The CDR3 coding sequence is TGTGCCAGCAATGCGGCAGACCCTTACGAGCAGTACTTC.

The genes are TRBV24-1 and TRBJ1-4, with D perhaps matching TRBD1 (5 bases). V shed 3 bases and J shed 5 bases, with 9 bases lying between them. The CDR3 sequence is 14 residues long. The germline V gene has CDR1 KGHDR and CDR2 SFDVKD. Written as DNA, the CDR3 is TGTGCCACCAGTGATGGGACTCCGAATGAAAAACTGTTTTTT. Translating gives CATSDGTPNEKLFF.

This clonotype appeared a few times. The J gene is TRBJ1-2, the V gene TRBV3-1; possibly TRBD1 for D (5 bases). This CDR3 region has 18 residues. Trimming stripped 0 bases from V and 2 bases from J, with 19 bases between. Germline V gene sequence: CDR1 LGHDT, CDR2 YNNKEL (reference sequence). The CDR3 coding sequence is TGTGCCAGCAGCCAAGATCGGTTAGGGGCTTCCTTGAACTATGGCTACACCTTC. Its protein is CASSQDRLGASLNYGYTF.

The CDR3 region has the DNA TGTGCCAGCAGCTTGTTTAGGACCTACGAGCAGTACTTC. Translating gives CASSLFRTYEQYF. The chain combines TRBV7-2 with TRBJ2-7; D gene uncertain. This CDR3 has 13 amino acids. Germline V gives CDR1 SGHTA, CDR2 FQGNSA. V dropped 3 bases and J dropped 2 bases, with 8 bases sitting between them.

The chain employs TRBV5-1 and TRBJ2-7; D is unclear. The CDR3 contains 14 residues. Germline V gene lookup returns CDR1 SGHRS and CDR2 YFSETQ. V was shortened by 0 bases and J by 6 bases, with 13 bases between the two germline ends. The CDR3 spells CASSLGGIGPEQYF. In DNA form, the CDR3 reads TGCGCCAGCAGCTTGGGTGGGATTGGACCCGAGCAGTACTTC.

This clonotype was seen only a few times. A much more abundant neighbour one base away suggests this may be a read error. The chain combines TRBV7-7 with TRBJ2-2, with TRBD1 matching 9 bases. The CDR3 totals 16 residues. The V gene's germline CDR1 is SSHAT and CDR2 FNYEAQ (reference sequence). CDR3 amino acids: CASSPLDRGADGELFF. CDR3 DNA sequence: TGTGCTAGCAGCCCCCTGGACAGGGGTGCGGACGGGGAGCTGTTTTTT.

V and J are TRBV10-3 and TRBJ2-7; D uncertain. Trimming removed 7 bases at V and 3 bases at J, with 13 bases between. This CDR3 contains 13 residues. Germline CDR1 is ENHRY and CDR2 is SYGVKD. The CDR3 DNA sequence: TGTGCCATCAATTCCTCGCCGGGCTACGAGCAGTACTTC. This gives the protein CAINSSPGYEQYF.

This clonotype was recorded a few times. The chain couples TRBV5-4 to TRBJ1-1; 9 positions agree with TRBD1. The germline CDR1 and CDR2 sequences are SGHNT and YYREEE (reference sequence). V lost 2 bases, J lost 10 bases, and 15 bases stayed unmatched. The CDR3 has 16 residues. The CDR3 region is CASSFPDHGQGLRAFF. The CDR3, as DNA: TGTGCCAGCAGCTTCCCCGACCACGGACAGGGGTTACGAGCTTTCTTT.

V and J are TRBV13 and TRBJ1-6; 8 nucleotides line up with TRBD1. The CDR3 is made up of 16 amino acids. Trimming cost V 5 bases and J 9 bases; bases outside gene matches: 12. CDR1 is PRHDT and CDR2 is FYEKMQ in the germline V gene (reference sequence). The CDR3 DNA follows: TGTGCCAGCAGCCCCCTCGACAGGGGACGGGCTTCACCCCTCCACTTT. This sequence encodes CASSPLDRGRASPLHF.

This clonotype was found many times. The chain recombines TRBV20-1 with TRBJ2-3; 10 nucleotides agree with TRBD2. Germline-derived CDR1 and CDR2 are DFQATT and SNEGSKA (reference sequence). The CDR3 consists of 16 residues. Unmatched junction bases numbered 9, after V lost 1 base and J lost 5 bases. CDR3 coding DNA: TGCAGTGCTAGAGGGGCCGGGACTAGCGTAGGAGATACGCAGTATTTT. The encoded protein is CSARGAGTSVGDTQYF.

This clonotype was detected ten times or more. This chain joins TRBV6-1 and TRBJ1-5; possibly TRBD1 for D (5 bases). The germline CDR1 and CDR2 sequences are MNHNS and SASEGT. Trimming stripped 1 base from V and 2 bases from J, with 9 bases between. This CDR3 region has 15 residues. CDR3 in DNA: TGTGCCAGCAGTGAAGGCAGGGTCCGCAATCAGCCCCAGCATTTT. As protein: CASSEGRVRNQPQHF.

The V gene is TRBV2, the J gene TRBJ1-2; the D is unclear. Germline assignment: CDR1 SNHLY and CDR2 FYNNEI. This CDR3 spans 13 amino acids. The germline V and J ends were trimmed by 6 bases and 4 bases, with 12 bases remaining between them. The CDR3 region is CASSPRSPYGYTF. The CDR3 bases are TGTGCCAGCAGCCCCCGCAGCCCCTATGGCTACACCTTC. Variable domain in full (rest from reference TRBV2 and TRBJ1-2): EPEVTQTPSHQVTQMGQEVILRCVPISNHLYFYWYRQILGQKVEFLVSFYNNEISEKSEIFDDQFSVERPDGSNFTLKIRSTKLEDSAMYFCASSPRSPYGYTFGSGTRLTVV.

In its sample, this clonotype was seen many times. This chain uses TRBV7-9 with TRBJ1-2; possibly TRBD1 for D (5 bases). The CDR3 extends over 15 amino acids. V dropped 5 bases and J dropped 2 bases, with 15 bases sitting between them. CDR1 and CDR2 from the germline V gene are SEHNR and FQNEAQ (reference sequence). The CDR3: CASSPGRGNNYGYTF. As DNA, the CDR3 is TGTGCCAGCAGCCCGGGGAGGGGCAACAACTATGGCTACACCTTC.

This clonotype has a count of ten or more. The chain uses TRBV12-3 or TRBV12-4 and TRBJ1-1; unclear D gene. V was clipped by 6 bases and J by 11 bases, with 19 bases between them. The CDR3 runs to 13 residues. The CDR3 bases are TGTGCCAGCAGGCCAAATACAGAGGATCGGGCTTTCTTT. Amino acids: CASRPNTEDRAFF.

The CDR3 spells CSVVRGAGDEQQETQYF. For the CDR3, the DNA is TGCAGCGTTGTTAGGGGGGCCGGGGATGAGCAGCAAGAGACCCAGTACTTC. The rearrangement links TRBV29-1 to TRBJ2-5; D possibly uses TRBD1 or TRBD2 (6 bases each). Trimming took off 4 bases at V and 2 bases at J, with 23 bases between the two ends. Germline CDR1 reads SQVTM; CDR2 reads ANQGSEA. This CDR3 comprises 17 residues.

The chain recombines TRBV6-2 or TRBV6-3 with TRBJ2-6; no reliable D call. Germline values: CDR1 MNHEY, CDR2 SVGEGT. Trimming stripped 0 bases from V and 1 base from J, with 4 bases between. The length of the CDR3 is 15 residues. The CDR3 protein is CASSYSGSGANVLTF. CDR3 nucleotides: TGTGCCAGCAGTTACTCGGGGTCTGGGGCCAACGTCCTGACTTTC.

This clonotype was detected a few times. The rearrangement joins TRBV19 to TRBJ1-2; 8 nucleotides agree with TRBD1. This CDR3 is 13 amino acids long. V trimming: 7 bases; J trimming: 3 bases; junction bases outside the gene matches: 4. Germline loops: CDR1 LNHDA, CDR2 SQIVND (reference sequence). The CDR3 DNA follows: TGTGCCAGTAACCCGGACAGGGACTATGGCTACACCTTC. This gives the protein CASNPDRDYGYTF.

This chain connects TRBV21-1 to TRBJ2-3. TRBV21-1 is a pseudogene locus. The length of the CDR3 is 12 residues. The CDR3 DNA reads as TGTGCCAGCAGCATATTTCCAGATACGCAGTATTTT. Translated: CASSIFPDTQYF.

The chain employs TRBV6-4 and TRBJ2-3, with TRBD1 as a possible D gene (6 bases). Germline assignment: CDR1 MRHNA and CDR2 SNTAGT. The length of the CDR3 is 13 residues. Trimming took 10 bases from V and 3 from J, leaving 14 bases between them. This CDR3 is CATAQGSTDTQYF. In DNA form, the CDR3 reads TGTGCCACCGCACAGGGAAGTACAGATACGCAGTATTTT.

The chain recombines TRBV24-1 with TRBJ2-1; 11 nucleotides agree with TRBD2. With V trimmed by 3 bases and J by 4 bases, 4 bases remained unmatched. CDR1 and CDR2 from the germline V gene are KGHDR and SFDVKD. The CDR3 has 16 residues. CDR3 sequence (DNA): TGTGCCACCAGTGATACGACTAGCGGGACTTACAATGAGCAGTTCTTC. It is translated as CATSDTTSGTYNEQFF.

This clonotype was observed a handful of times. The V call is TRBV12-5, the J call TRBJ2-1, with 8 bases aligning to TRBD2. From germline, CDR1 is LGHNT and CDR2 FRNRAP. V was pared by 0 bases and J by 4 bases, with 8 bases of the junction left unmatched. The length of the CDR3 is 17 residues. This chain's CDR3 is CASGLVLRGAPYNEQFF. The CDR3, as DNA: TGTGCTAGTGGTTTGGTATTGCGGGGGGCACCGTACAATGAGCAGTTCTTC.

In DNA, the CDR3 is TGTGCCAGCAGCTTAGCAGGGGGTACGGAAGCTAACTATGGCTACACCTTC. Amino acid sequence: CASSLAGGTEANYGYTF. The chain employs TRBV11-1 and TRBJ1-2; weak D call: TRBD1 (6 bases). Germline V CDR1 and CDR2: SGHAT, FQDESV (reference sequence). The V gene lost 0 bases and the J gene lost 0 bases, with 14 bases spanning the gap. The length of the CDR3 is 17 residues.

A note on this clonotype: A much larger clonotype is one base distant, so this may be a read error. The CDR3 does not end in the conserved phenylalanine or tryptophan, so this is likely a read error. The chain is built from TRBV9 and TRBJ2-1, with a tentative D call TRBD2 (6 bases). Trimming removed 3 bases at V and 1 base at J, with 11 bases between. Germline values: CDR1 SGDLS, CDR2 YYNGEE. This CDR3 comprises 15 residues. The CDR3 sequence is CASSGGDSSYNEQFL. The CDR3 nucleotides are TGTGCCAGCAGCGGGGGGGACTCTTCCTACAATGAGCAGTTCCTC.

Worth noting for this clonotype: A much larger clone lies one base from this, so it may be a read error. This chain uses TRBV29-1 with TRBJ2-1; D ambiguous. The CDR3 extends over 10 amino acids. Per germline, CDR1 SQVTM and CDR2 ANQGSEA. As DNA, the CDR3 is TGCAACGTTGTCCACAATGAGCAGTTCTTC. Its translation: CNVVHNEQFF.

The rearrangement joins TRBV3-1 to TRBJ1-2; 9 nucleotides line up with TRBD1. CDR1 is LGHDT and CDR2 is YNNKEL in the germline V gene (reference sequence). The CDR3 consists of 16 residues. V lost 3 bases to trimming and J lost 8 bases; unmatched junction nucleotides: 13. The CDR3 sequence is CASSQGFGQGSGGYTF. CDR3 DNA: TGTGCCAGCAGCCAGGGCTTCGGACAGGGGTCAGGAGGCTACACCTTC.

This clonotype was seen many times. This chain links TRBV3-1 with TRBJ1-6; TRBD1 matches 8 bases. The V and J ends lost 7 bases and 9 bases, in that order; junction bases with no gene match: 17. The CDR3 has 17 amino acids. Germline V gene sequence: CDR1 LGHDT, CDR2 YNNKEL (reference sequence). The CDR3 loop reads CASTPTSGGWGASPLHF. CDR3 bases: TGTGCCAGCACCCCAACTTCAGGGGGCTGGGGCGCTTCACCCCTCCACTTT.

The chain is built from TRBV6-1 and TRBJ2-3, with 9 bases matching TRBD2. J gave up 4 bases and V 8 bases, and 10 bases lay outside the gene matches. The CDR3 consists of 15 residues. In germline, CDR1 is MNHNS, CDR2 SASEGT. CDR3: CASLESGGTSDTQYF. In DNA, the CDR3 is TGTGCCAGCCTGGAGAGCGGGGGGACCTCAGATACGCAGTATTTT.